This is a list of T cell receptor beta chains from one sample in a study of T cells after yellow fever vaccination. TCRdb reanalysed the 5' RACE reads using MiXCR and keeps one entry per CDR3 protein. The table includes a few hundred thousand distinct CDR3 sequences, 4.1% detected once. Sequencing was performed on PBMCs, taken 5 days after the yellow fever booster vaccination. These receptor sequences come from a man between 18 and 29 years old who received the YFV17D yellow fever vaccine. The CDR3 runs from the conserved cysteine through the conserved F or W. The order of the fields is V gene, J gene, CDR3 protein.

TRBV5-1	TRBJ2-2	CASSFKRGANTGELFF
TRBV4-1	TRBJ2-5	CASSRTGSYQETQYF
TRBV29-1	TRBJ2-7	CSVGTPGQGVLQYF
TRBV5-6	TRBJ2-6	CASLGQFSGANVLTF
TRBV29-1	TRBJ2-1	CSVGISGGYNEQFF
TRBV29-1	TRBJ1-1	CSGRENTEAFF
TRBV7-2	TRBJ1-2	CASREDSLGYGYTF
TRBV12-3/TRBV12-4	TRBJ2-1	CASRLGLLAGADNEQFF
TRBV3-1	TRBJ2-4	CASSQGLGSEYF
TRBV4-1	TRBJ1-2	CASSQDSGGTGGYTF
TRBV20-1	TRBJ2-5	CSANPKGAQYF
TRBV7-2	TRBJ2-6	CASSLAPSGSLRPEANVLTF
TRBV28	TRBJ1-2	CASSFRGAGYGYTF
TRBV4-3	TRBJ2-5	CASSPRGAYQETQYF
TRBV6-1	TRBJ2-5	CASSITRGTQYF
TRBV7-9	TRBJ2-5	CASRPTGGAETQYF
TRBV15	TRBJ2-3	CATSWTSTDTQYF
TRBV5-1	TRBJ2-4	CASSWGTLYPLEDIQYF
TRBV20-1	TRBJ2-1	CSARDLAGVYNEQFF
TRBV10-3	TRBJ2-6	CAISGGEGSGANVLTF
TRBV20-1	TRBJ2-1	CSAALAGEIYNEQFF
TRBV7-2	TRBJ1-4	CASSFAGTGGEKLFF
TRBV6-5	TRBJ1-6	CASTGQGAGNSPLHF
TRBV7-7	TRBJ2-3	CASSPAGGRSDTQYF
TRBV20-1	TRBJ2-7	CSARDAASSYEQYF
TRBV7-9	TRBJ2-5	CASSLVGSPREETQYF
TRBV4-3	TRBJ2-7	CASSQDLGQLKEQYF
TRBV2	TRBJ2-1	CASSGSYNEQFF
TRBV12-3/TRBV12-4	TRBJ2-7	CASSLLGHGQYF
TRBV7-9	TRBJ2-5	CASSLEIVGQKETQYF
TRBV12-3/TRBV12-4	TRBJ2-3	CASSLVSYTDTQYF
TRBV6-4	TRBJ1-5	CARAPKTIQPQHF
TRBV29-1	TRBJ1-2	CSVPGQGFGYTF
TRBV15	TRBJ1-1	CATSRVWGVGTEAFF
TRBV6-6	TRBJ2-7	CASNRDRSTYEQYF
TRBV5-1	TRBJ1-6	CASRLAGHLGSPLHF
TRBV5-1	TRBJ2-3	CASSPPGVSTDTQYF
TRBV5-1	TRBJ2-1	CASSGGQGVDEQFF
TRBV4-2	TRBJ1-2	CASSQGSLGYGYTF
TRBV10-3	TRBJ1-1	CAISEKWVNTEAFF
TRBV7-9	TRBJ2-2	CASSPDWSGELFF
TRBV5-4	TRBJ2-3	CASSGLVEDTQYF
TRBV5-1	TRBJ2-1	CASSKISLADYSYNEQFF
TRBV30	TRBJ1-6	CAWQGQALSSYNSPLHF
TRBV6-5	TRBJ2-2	CASSWDREVTGELFF
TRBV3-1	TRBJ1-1	CASSQGVRDGGEAFF
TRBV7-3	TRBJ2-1	CASSLMTQGREQFF
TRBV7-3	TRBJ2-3	CASSGGPTNTDTQYF
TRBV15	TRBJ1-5	CATRRRGNQPQHF
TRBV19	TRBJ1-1	CASSPNRGLEITEAFF
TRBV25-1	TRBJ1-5	CASSEFGHQPQHF
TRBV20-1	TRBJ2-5	CSARDWSGGGYF
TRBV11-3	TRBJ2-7	CASNETGADF
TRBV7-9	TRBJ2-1	CASGVPGPYNEQFF
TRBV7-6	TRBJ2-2	CASSAMGGGTGELFF